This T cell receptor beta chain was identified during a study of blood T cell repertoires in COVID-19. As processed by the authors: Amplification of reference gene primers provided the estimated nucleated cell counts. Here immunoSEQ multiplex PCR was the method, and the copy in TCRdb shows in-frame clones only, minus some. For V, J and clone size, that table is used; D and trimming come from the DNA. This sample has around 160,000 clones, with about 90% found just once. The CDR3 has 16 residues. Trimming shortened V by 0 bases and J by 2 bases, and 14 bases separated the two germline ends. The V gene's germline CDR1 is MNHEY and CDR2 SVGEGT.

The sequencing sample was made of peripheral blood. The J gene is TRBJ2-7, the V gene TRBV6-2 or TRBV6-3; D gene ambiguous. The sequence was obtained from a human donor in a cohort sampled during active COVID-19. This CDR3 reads CASSYSIPQNAYEQYF. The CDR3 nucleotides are TGTGCCAGCAGTTACTCTATTCCCCAGAACGCCTACGAGCAGTACTTC.